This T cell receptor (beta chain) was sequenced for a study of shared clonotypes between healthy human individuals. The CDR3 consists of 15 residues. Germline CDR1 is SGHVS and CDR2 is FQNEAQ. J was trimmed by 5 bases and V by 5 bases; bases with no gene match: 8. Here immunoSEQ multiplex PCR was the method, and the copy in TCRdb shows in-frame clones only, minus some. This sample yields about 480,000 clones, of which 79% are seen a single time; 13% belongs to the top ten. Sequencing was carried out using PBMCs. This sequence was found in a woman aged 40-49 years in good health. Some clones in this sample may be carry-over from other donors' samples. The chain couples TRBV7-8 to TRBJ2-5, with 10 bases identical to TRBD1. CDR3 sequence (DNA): TGTGCCAGCAGCATTCGACAGGGGGCGAGTGAGACCCAGTACTTC. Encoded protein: CASSIRQGASETQYF.